The 5 T cell receptor beta chains reported below all come from one sample, sequenced in a study of T cell repertoires in cytomegalovirus infection. TCRdb re-analysed the reads in MiXCR, keeping a single row per CDR3 protein. The sample has approximately 1,000,000 distinct CDR3 sequences; around 31% are singletons. No antigen is known for these receptors. The sample here was cultured CD8+ T cells from PBMCs, taken from culture after CMV antigen stimulation. The receptors derive from a human donor in good health (CMV status not recorded). Some clones in this sample may be carry-over from other donors' samples.

This clonotype was detected only a few times. This chain joins TRBV27 and TRBJ2-1; 12 bases map to TRBD1. Trimming took 0 bases from V and 7 from J; bases not matched to a gene: 1. Germline CDR1 and CDR2: MNHEY and SMNVEV (reference sequence). CDR3 length: 15 residues. CDR3 region: CASSLSGQGANEQFF. Here the CDR3 DNA reads TGTGCCAGCAGTTTATCGGGACAGGGGGCAAATGAGCAGTTCTTC.

At least ten counts were recorded for this clonotype. The V gene is TRBV7-6, the J gene TRBJ2-5; D gene ambiguous. The V end lost 5 bases, the J end lost 5 bases, and 24 bases lay between the germline ends. This CDR3 has 17 residues. Germline lookup yields CDR1 SGHVS and CDR2 FNYEAQ. This chain's CDR3 is CASSTKQTRLTGETQYF. As DNA, the CDR3 is TGTGCCAGCAGCACCAAGCAGACACGTTTAACTGGCGAGACCCAGTACTTC.

The V gene is TRBV7-9, the J gene TRBJ1-3; D may be TRBD1 (6 bases). CDR3 length: 15 residues. CDR1 is SEHNR, CDR2 FQNEAQ, per germline (reference sequence). V shed 2 bases and J shed 6 bases, with 14 bases lying between them. As DNA, the CDR3 is TGTGCCAGCAGCTTAAGGTCGGACAGTCCAAACACCATATATTTT. This translates into CASSLRSDSPNTIYF.

V is TRBV15 and J is TRBJ1-1; D is ambiguous. Germline values: CDR1 LNHNV, CDR2 YYDKDF (reference sequence). V was pared by 2 bases and J by 3 bases, with 4 bases between. The CDR3 spans 12 residues. CDR3 nucleotides: TGTGCCACCAGCAGACTAGACACTGAAGCTTTCTTT. It encodes CATSRLDTEAFF. Full variable domain (missing parts from reference TRBV15 and TRBJ1-1): DAMVIQNPRYQVTQFGKPVTLSCSQTLNHNVMYWYQQKSSQAPKLLFHYYDKDFNNEADTPDNFQSRRPNTSFCFLDIRSPGLGDTAMYLCATSRLDTEAFFGQGTRLTVV.

This clonotype has a handful of counts. The chain recombines TRBV19 with TRBJ1-1, with D tentatively TRBD1 (5 bases). Looked up from germline, CDR1 is LNHDA and CDR2 is SQIVND (reference sequence). V dropped 11 bases and J dropped 11 bases, with 18 bases sitting between them. The CDR3 runs to 11 residues. CDR3 residues: CASFTGAGAFF. CDR3 in DNA: TGTGCCTCTTTTACTGGGGCTGGGGCTTTCTTT.